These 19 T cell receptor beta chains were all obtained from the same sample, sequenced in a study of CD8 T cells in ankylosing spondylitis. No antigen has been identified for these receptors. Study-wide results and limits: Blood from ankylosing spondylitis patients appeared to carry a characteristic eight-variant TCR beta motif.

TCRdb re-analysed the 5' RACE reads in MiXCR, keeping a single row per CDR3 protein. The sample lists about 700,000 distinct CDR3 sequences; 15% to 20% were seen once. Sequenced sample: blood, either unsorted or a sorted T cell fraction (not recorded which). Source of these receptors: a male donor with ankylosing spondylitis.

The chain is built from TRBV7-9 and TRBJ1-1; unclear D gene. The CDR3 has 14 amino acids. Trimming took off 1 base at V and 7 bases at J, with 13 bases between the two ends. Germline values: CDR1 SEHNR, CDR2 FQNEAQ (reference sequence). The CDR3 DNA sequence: TGTGCCAGCAGCTTAGAGGCCCGGGGAGATGAAGCTTTCTTT. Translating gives CASSLEARGDEAFF.

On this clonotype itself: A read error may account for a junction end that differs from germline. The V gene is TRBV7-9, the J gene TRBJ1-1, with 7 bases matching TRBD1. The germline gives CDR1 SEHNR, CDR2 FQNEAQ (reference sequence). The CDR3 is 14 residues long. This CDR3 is CVSQQGISNTEAFF. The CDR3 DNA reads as TGTGTCAGCCAACAGGGGATTTCGAACACTGAAGCTTTCTTT.

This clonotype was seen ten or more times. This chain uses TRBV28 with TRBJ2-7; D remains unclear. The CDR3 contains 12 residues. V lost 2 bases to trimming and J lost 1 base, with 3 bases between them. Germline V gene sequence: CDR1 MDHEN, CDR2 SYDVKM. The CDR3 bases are TGTGCCAGCAGTTTAAGGTCCTACGAGCAGTACTTC. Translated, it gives CASSLRSYEQYF.

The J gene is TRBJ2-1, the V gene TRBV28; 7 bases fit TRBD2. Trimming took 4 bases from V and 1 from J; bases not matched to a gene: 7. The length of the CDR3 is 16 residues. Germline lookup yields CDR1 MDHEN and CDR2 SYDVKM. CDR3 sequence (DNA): TGTGCCAGCAGTTCCCCGGCGGGGGAGTCCTACAATGAGCAGTTCTTC. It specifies CASSSPAGESYNEQFF.

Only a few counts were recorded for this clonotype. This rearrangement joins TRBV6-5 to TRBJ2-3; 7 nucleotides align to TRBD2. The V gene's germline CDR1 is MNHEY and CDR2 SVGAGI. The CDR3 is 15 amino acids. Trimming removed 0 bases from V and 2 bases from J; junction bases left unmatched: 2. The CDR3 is CASSYSGDYTDTQYF. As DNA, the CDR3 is TGTGCCAGCAGTTACTCTGGGGACTACACAGATACGCAGTATTTT.

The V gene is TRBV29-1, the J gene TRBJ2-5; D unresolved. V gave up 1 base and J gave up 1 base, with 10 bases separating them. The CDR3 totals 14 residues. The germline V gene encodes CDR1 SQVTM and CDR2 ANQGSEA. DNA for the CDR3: TGCAGCGTTGAAGTGGGTGCAGCCCAAGAGACCCAGTACTTC. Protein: CSVEVGAAQETQYF.

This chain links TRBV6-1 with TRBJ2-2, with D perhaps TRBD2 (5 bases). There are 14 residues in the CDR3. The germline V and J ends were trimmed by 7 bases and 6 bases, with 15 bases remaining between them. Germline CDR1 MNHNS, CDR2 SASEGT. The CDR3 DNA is TGTGCCAGCACCATGAACCGGGGTTCCGGGGAGCTGTTTTTT. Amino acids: CASTMNRGSGELFF.

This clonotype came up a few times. This CDR3 reads CSASPGAGTDTQYF. CDR3 nucleotide sequence: TGCAGTGCTAGTCCCGGGGCCGGAACAGATACGCAGTATTTT. This chain links TRBV20-1 with TRBJ2-3, with D perhaps matching TRBD1 or TRBD2 (5 bases each). The CDR3 contains 14 residues. Germline CDR1 DFQATT, CDR2 SNEGSKA (reference sequence). V dropped 3 bases and J dropped 3 bases, with 13 bases sitting between them.

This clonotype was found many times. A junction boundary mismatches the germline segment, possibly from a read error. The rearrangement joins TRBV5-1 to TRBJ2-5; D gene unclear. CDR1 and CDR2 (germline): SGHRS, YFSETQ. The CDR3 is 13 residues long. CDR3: CASSRTPQETQYF. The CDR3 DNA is TGTGCCAGCTCACGAACTCCACAAGAGACCCAGTACTTC.

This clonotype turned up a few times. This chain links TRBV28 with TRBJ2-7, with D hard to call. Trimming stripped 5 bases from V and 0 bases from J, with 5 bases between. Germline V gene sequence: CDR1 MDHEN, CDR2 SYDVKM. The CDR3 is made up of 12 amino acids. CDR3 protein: CASSILSYEQYF. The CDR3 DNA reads TGTGCCAGCAGTATCCTCTCCTACGAGCAGTACTTC.

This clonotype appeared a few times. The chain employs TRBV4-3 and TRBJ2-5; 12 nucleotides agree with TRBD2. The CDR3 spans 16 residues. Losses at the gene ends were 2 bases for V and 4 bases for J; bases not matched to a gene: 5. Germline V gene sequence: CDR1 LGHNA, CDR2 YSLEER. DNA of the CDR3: TGCGCCAGCAGCCAATCCCCGGGACTAGCGGGAGAGACCCAGTACTTC. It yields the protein CASSQSPGLAGETQYF.

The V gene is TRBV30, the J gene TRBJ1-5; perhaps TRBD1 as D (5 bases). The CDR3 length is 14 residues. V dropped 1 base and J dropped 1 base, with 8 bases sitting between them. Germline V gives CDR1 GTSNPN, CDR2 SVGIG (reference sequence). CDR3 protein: CAWSAGASNQPQHF. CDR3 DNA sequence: TGTGCCTGGAGTGCCGGGGCGAGCAATCAGCCCCAGCATTTT. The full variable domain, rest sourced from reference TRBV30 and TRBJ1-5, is SQTIHQWPATLVQPVGSPLSLECTVEGTSNPNLYWYRQAAGRGLQLLFYSVGIGQISSEVPQNLSASRPQDRQFILSSKKLLLSDSGFYLCAWSAGASNQPQHFGDGTRLSIL.

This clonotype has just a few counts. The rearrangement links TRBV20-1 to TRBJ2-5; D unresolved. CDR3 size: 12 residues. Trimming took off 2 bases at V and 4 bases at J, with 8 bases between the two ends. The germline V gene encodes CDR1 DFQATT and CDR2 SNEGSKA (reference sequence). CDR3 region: CSARPPAETQYF. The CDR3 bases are TGCAGTGCTAGACCGCCGGCAGAGACCCAGTACTTC.

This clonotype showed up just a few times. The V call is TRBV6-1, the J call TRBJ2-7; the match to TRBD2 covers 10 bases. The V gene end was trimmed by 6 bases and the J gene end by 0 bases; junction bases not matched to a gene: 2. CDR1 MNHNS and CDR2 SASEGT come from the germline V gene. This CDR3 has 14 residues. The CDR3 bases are TGTGCCAGCAGGGCTAGCGGGAGCTCCTACGAGCAGTACTTC. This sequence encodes CASRASGSSYEQYF.

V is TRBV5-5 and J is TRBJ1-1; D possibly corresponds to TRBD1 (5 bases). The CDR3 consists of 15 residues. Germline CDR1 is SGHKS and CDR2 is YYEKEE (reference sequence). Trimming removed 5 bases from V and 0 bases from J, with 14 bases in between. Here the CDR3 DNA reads TGTGCCAGCAGAAAACAGGAGTACATGAACACTGAAGCTTTCTTT. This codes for CASRKQEYMNTEAFF.

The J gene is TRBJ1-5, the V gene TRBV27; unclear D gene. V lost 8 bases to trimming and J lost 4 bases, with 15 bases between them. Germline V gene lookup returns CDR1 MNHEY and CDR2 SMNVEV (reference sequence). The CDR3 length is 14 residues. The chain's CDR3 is CASSVTGRNQPQHF. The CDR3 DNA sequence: TGTGCCAGCTCCGTGACGGGTAGGAATCAGCCCCAGCATTTT.

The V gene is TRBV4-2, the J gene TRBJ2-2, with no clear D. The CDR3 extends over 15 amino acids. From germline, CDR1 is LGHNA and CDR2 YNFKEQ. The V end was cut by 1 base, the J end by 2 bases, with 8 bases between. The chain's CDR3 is CASSQVLGNTGELFF. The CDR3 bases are TGTGCCAGCAGCCAAGTTTTGGGAAACACCGGGGAGCTGTTTTTT.

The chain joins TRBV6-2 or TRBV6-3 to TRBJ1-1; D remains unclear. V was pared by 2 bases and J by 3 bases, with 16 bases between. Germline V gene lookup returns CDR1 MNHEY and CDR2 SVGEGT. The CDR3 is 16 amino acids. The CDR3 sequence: CASSYQTQGKDTEAFF. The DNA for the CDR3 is TGTGCCAGCAGTTACCAAACACAAGGGAAGGACACTGAAGCTTTCTTT.

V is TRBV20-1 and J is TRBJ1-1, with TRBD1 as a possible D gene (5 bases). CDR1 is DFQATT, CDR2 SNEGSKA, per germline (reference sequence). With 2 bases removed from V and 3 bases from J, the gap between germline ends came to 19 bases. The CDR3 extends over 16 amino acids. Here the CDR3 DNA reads TGCAGTGCTAGACCGGGGGGTTTCTCTACGTACACTGAAGCTTTCTTT. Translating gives CSARPGGFSTYTEAFF.